The present T cell receptor (beta chain) was sequenced within a study of post-analysis software for immune sequencing data. As for the study in general: Recorded subtypes: relapsing-remitting, secondary progressive, progressive-relapsing; some patients unannotated.

Built from TCR beta cDNA, the libraries had unique molecular identifiers in them. Each sample of roughly 0.85 to 11 million input T cells yielded 500,000 or so cDNA molecules, so each molecule approximated one T cell. Using its own MiXCR run on the PCR reads, TCRdb lists one record per CDR3 protein. Here the sample spans about 460,000 distinct CDR3 sequences, 40% to 55% being singletons. About this clonotype itself: Antigen: not known.

Study-wide findings and caveats: When patients were compared with controls, five TRBV segments were more frequent, TRBV5-6, TRBV5-1 and TRBV20-1 among them. By F measure, strong co-clustering occurred among samples prepared in the same batch. Normalized Chao1 diversity was significantly reduced in patients versus controls.

Trimming removed 1 base from V and 7 bases from J, with 16 bases in between. Germline V gene sequence: CDR1 SEHNR, CDR2 FQNEAQ (reference sequence). The CDR3 runs to 15 residues. The sequenced material came from blood. The J gene is TRBJ1-2, the V gene TRBV7-9; D call uncertain. The clonotype comes from a girl aged 5 to 17 with multiple sclerosis. CDR3 DNA sequence: TGTGCCAGCAGCTTAGTCCAGGTCCGCCGTGGTGGCTACACCTTC. Translating it yields CASSLVQVRRGGYTF.